A selection of T cell receptor beta chains follows, all from one sample in a study of a mutant IDH1 vaccine in newly diagnosed glioma. For these TCRs, the target antigens are not known. Profiling relied on immunoSEQ multiplex PCR, and the TCRdb table lists in-frame clones only, not all of them. The table lists about 36,000 clones, 80% to 90% of them singletons. The sequencing here drew on PBMCs, taken from a glioma patient whose treatment included an IDH1 peptide vaccine. Receptors originate from a man aged 45-65 years with glioma. Each CDR3 is given with its conserved first and last residue. D genes are given only for firm matches. Size tells how often a clone was seen (once, few, many) or the class of an expanded clone, and some rows leave it out.

J | V | size | D | CDR3 | DNA
TRBJ2-4 | TRBV5-1 | - | - | CASSLEPPLAKNIQYF | TGCGCCAGCAGCTTGGAACCACCGCTGGCCAAAAACATTCAGTACTTC
TRBJ2-7 | TRBV6-1 | - | - | CASSENRAYEQYF | TGTGCCAGCAGTGAAAACAGGGCCTACGAGCAGTACTTC
TRBJ1-5 | TRBV18 | - | TRBD1 | CASSRDRKGPQHF | TGTGCCAGCTCGCGGGACAGGAAAGGCCCCCAGCATTTT
TRBJ2-1 | TRBV5-4 | - | TRBD2 | CASSLSGRADNEQFF | TGTGCCAGCAGCTTATCCGGGAGGGCCGACAATGAGCAGTTCTTC
TRBJ1-1 | TRBV19 | once | - | CASSTTDTEAFF | TGTGCCAGTAGTACCACAGATACTGAAGCTTTCTTT
TRBJ2-1 | TRBV7-2 | - | TRBD2 | CASSVSGTSGYNEQFF | TGTGCCAGCAGCGTATCCGGGACTAGCGGCTACAATGAGCAGTTCTTC
TRBJ1-2 | TRBV30 | - | TRBD1 | CAWSGRDSGYGYTF | TGTGCCTGGAGTGGCCGGGACAGTGGCTATGGCTACACCTTC
TRBJ2-7 | TRBV9 | - | TRBD1 | CASSVRTGDYEQYF | TGTGCCAGCAGCGTGAGGACAGGGGACTACGAGCAGTACTTC
TRBJ1-5 | TRBV9 | - | - | CASSVTPAGDQPQHF | TGTGCCAGCAGCGTAACCCCGGCGGGGGATCAGCCCCAGCATTTT
TRBJ2-1 | TRBV7-9 | - | TRBD2 | CASSPRLAGVHEQFF | TGTGCCAGCAGCCCTAGACTAGCGGGAGTCCATGAGCAGTTCTTC
TRBJ2-1 | TRBV14 | once | TRBD2 | CASSQVTGGLDNEQFF | TGTGCCAGCAGCCAAGTTACGGGGGGGCTAGACAATGAGCAGTTCTTC
TRBJ2-5 | TRBV30 | - | - | CAWSPIETQYF | TGTGCCTGGAGCCCCATAGAGACCCAGTACTTC